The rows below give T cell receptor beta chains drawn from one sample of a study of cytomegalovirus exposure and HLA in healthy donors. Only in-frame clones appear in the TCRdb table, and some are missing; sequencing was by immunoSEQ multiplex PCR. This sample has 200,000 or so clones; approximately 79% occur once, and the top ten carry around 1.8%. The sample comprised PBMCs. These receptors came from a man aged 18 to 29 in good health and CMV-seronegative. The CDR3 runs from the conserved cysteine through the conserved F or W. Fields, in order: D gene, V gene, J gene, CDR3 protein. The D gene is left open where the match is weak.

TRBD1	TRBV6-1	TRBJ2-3	CASSEDRGYTDTQYF
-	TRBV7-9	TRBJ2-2	CASSLGLTGSGNTGELFF
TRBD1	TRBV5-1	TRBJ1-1	CASSPYSGTGNSEAFF
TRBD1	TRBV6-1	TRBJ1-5	CASSTTDRDQPQHF
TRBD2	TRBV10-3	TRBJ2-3	CAISPGLAGGADTQYF
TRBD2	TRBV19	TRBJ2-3	CASSLGLAGGKNTQYF
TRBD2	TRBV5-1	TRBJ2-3	CASSSGTSGITDTQYF
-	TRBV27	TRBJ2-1	CASSTLVRAGWAEQFF
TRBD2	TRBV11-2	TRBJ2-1	CASSLGRWGVGGEQFF
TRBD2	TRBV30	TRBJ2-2	CAWSYGGGTGELFF
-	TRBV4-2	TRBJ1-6	CASSPPGRGNNSPLHF
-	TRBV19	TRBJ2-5	CASSSLTGPQETQYF
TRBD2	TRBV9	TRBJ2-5	CASSVALAGGETQYF
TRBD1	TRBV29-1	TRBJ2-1	CSVEVWEQGSSYNEQFF
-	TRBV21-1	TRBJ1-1	CASSRRSGGTEAFF
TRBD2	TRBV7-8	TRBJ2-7	CASSTLAEPYEQYF
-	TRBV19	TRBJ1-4	CASRGSLGELNEKLFF
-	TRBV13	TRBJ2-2	CASSLPPAANTGELFF
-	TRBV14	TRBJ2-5	CASSRGGLRETQYF
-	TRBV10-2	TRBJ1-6	CATLPGLHLRGSPLHF
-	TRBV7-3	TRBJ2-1	CASSLVGAPLGYEQFF
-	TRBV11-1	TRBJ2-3	CASSFRGRSTDTQYF
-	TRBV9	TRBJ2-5	CASSVAYRGTEQYF
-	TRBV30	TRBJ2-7	CAWSVPGAYEQYF
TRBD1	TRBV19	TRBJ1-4	CASSKSRGPGEKLFF
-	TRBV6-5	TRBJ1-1	CASSYALNTEAFF
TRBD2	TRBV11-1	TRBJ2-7	CASSRGRGGRGNEQYF
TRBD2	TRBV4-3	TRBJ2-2	CASSQEGFSGRARGGELFF
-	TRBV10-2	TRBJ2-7	CASNGQGISYEQYF
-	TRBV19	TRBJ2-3	CASSIRRDSTDTQYF
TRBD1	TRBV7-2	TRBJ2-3	CASSPTGGGFPDTQYF
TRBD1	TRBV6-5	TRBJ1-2	CASSYRTGGRDYGYTF
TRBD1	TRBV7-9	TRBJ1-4	CSSSPDTGTGDEKLFF
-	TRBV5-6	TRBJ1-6	CASSLPSWASSYNSPLHF
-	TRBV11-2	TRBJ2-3	CASSLGPQGLRDTQYF
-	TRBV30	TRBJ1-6	CAWSGQGYSPLHF
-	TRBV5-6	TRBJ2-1	CASSLLYSGMPNEQFF
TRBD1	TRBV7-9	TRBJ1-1	CASSPGGQGTPEAFF
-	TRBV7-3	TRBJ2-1	CASSLGGEQFF
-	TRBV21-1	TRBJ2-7	CASTIRGHRRPLTCEQYF
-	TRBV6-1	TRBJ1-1	CASSDPRRGAKAFF
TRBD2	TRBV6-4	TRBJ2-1	CASSDSGLAEYNEQFF
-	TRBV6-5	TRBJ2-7	CASMVGLAGEQYF
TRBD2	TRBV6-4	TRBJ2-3	CASSADVPGLAGAVNTQYF
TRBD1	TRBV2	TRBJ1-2	CASRNIDDRDRYGYTF
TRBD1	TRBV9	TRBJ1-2	CASSVTGGDYGYTF
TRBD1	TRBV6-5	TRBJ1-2	CASSRQTGWGYGYTF
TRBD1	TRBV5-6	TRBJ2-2	CASSFMDRKSGELFF
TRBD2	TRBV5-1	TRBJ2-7	CASSSGAGAVDEQYF
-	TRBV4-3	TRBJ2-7	CASSQGVGHTYEQYF
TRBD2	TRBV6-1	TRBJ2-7	CASSDEGGPDEQYF
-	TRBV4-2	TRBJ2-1	CASSPERANSAADEQFF
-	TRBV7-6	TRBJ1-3	CASSLSAGPSGNTIYF
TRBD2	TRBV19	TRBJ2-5	CASRTGGPGETQYF